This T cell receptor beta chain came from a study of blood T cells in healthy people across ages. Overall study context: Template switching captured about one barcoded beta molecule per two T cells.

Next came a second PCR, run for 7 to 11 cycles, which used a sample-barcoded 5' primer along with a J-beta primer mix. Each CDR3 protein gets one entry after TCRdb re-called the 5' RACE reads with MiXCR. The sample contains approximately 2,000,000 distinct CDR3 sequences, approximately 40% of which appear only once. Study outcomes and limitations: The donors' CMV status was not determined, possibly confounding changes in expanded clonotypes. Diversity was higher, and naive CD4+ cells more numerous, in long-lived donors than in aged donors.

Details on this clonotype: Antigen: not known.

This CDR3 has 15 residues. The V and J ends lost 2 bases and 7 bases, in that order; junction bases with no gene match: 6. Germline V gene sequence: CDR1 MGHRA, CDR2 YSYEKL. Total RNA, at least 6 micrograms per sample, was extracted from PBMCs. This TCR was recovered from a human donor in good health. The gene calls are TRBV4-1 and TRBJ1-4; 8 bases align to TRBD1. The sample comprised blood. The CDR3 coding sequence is TGCGCCAGCAGCCAAACCGGGACAGGCATTGAAAAACTGTTTTTT. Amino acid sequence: CASSQTGTGIEKLFF.